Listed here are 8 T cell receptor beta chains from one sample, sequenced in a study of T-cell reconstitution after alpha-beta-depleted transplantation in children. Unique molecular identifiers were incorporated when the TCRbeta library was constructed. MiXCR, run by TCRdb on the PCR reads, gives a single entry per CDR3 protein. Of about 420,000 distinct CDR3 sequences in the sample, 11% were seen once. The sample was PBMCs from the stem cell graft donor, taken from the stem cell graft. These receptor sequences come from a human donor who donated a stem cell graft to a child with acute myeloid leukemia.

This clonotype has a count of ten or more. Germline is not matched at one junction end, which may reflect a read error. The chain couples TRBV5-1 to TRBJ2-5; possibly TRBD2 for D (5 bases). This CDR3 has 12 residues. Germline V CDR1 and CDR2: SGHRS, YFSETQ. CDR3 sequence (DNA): TGTGCCAGCAGTTTACCGGGGGAGACCCAGTACTTC. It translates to CASSLPGETQYF. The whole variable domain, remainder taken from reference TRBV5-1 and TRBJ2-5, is KAGVTQTPRYLIKTRGQQVTLSCSPISGHRSVSWYQQTPGQGLQFLFEYFSETQRNKGNFPGRFSGRQFSNSRSEMNVSTLELGDSALYLCASSLPGETQYFGPGTRLLVL.

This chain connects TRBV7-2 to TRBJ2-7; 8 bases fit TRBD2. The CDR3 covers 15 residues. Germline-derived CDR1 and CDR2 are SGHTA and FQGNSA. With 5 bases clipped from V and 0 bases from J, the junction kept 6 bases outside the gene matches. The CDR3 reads CASSKGGLGSYEQYV. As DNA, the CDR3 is TGTGCCAGCAGCAAGGGGGGACTAGGCTCCTACGAGCAGTACGTC.

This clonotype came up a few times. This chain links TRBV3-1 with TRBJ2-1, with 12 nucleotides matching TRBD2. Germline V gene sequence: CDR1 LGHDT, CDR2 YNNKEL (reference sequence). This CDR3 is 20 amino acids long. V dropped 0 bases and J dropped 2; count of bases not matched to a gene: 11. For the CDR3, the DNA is TGTGCCAGCAGCCAAGATACGCAGCTAGCGGGGGGGCACCCCTACAATGAGCAGTTCTTC. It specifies CASSQDTQLAGGHPYNEQFF.

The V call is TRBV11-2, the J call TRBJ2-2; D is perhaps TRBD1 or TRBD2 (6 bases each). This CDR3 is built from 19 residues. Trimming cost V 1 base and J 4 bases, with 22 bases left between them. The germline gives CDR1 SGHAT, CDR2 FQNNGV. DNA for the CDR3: TGTGCCAGCAGCTTAGGAATTTCCTACGGGGGCGTTAGCACCGGGGAGCTGTTTTTT. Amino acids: CASSLGISYGGVSTGELFF.

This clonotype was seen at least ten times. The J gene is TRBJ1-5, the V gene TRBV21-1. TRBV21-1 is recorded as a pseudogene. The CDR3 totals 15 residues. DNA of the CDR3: TGTGCCAGCAGCAAACGCCCAATTAATTATCAGCCCCAGCATTTT. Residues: CASSKRPINYQPQHF.

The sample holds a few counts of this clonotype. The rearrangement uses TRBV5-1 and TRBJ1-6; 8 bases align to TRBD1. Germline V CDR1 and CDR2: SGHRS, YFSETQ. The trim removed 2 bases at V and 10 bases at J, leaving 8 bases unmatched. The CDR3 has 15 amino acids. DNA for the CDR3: TGCGCCAGCAGCTTTTCAGGACAGGGCGAATCACCCCTCCACTTT. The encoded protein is CASSFSGQGESPLHF.

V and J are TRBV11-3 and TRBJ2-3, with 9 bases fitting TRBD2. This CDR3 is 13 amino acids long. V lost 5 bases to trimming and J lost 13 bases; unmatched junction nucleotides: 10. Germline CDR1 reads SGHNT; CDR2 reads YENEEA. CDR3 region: CASSKIPGTSKYF. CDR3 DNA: TGTGCCAGCAGCAAGATCCCCGGGACTAGCAAGTATTTT.

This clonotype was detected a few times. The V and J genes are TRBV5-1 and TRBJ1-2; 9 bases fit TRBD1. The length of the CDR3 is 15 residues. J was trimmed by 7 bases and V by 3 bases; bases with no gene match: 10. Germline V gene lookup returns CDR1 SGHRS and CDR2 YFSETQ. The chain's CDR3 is CASSSPQTGGGGYTF. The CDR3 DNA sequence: TGCGCCAGCAGCTCCCCCCAGACAGGGGGTGGTGGCTACACCTTC. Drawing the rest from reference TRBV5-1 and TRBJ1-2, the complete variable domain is KAGVTQTPRYLIKTRGQQVTLSCSPISGHRSVSWYQQTPGQGLQFLFEYFSETQRNKGNFPGRFSGRQFSNSRSEMNVSTLELGDSALYLCASSSPQTGGGGYTFGSGTRLTVV.